Shown below are 32 T cell receptor beta chains from a single sample sequenced in a study of cytomegalovirus exposure and HLA in healthy donors. The PCR had 60 Vbeta and 13 Jbeta primers. The method was immunoSEQ multiplex PCR; TCRdb's version includes in-frame clones alone and lacks a portion of them. This table has tens of thousands of clones, under 85% appearing once. The sequenced sample was PBMCs. Source of these receptors: a man in his forties or fifties in good health and CMV-seropositive.

The chain recombines TRBV4-1 with TRBJ2-1, with TRBD2 matching 10 bases. The trim removed 0 bases at V and 1 base at J, leaving 0 bases unmatched. Germline V gene data show CDR1 as MGHRA and CDR2 as YSYEKL. The CDR3 contains 16 residues. The CDR3 loop is CASSQDSGRSYNEQFF. Here the CDR3 DNA reads TGCGCCAGCAGCCAAGATAGCGGGAGGTCCTACAATGAGCAGTTCTTC.

The chain links TRBV30 to TRBJ2-1, with 8 bases matching TRBD2. The CDR3 contains 16 residues. Germline CDR1 and CDR2: GTSNPN and SVGIG (reference sequence). J was trimmed by 5 bases and V by 1 base; bases with no gene match: 10. In DNA form, the CDR3 reads TGTGCCTGGAGTGAGGGCCGGGGGGGAGACGACAATGAGCAGTTCTTC. Its protein product is CAWSEGRGGDDNEQFF. The full variable domain, with the rest looked up from reference TRBV30 and TRBJ2-1, is SQTIHQWPATLVQPVGSPLSLECTVEGTSNPNLYWYRQAAGRGLQLLFYSVGIGQISSEVPQNLSASRPQDRQFILSSKKLLLSDSGFYLCAWSEGRGGDDNEQFFGPGTRLTVL.

This clone was found once. The rearrangement uses TRBV7-3 and TRBJ2-7; maybe TRBD1 (6 bases). CDR1 and CDR2 from the germline V gene are SGHTA and FQGTGA. Trimming stripped 6 bases from V and 2 bases from J, with 11 bases between. This CDR3 comprises 13 residues. The CDR3 nucleotides read TGTGCCAGCAGTCGGGACATAGCCTACGAGCAGTACTTC. It encodes CASSRDIAYEQYF.

This clone occurred a few times. The chain couples TRBV11-3 to TRBJ2-7; TRBD1 aligns across 8 bases. This CDR3 spans 14 amino acids. The germline CDR1 and CDR2 sequences are SGHNT and YENEEA. V dropped 5 bases and J dropped 4; count of bases not matched to a gene: 7. Here the CDR3 reads CASSPGQGGYEQYF. CDR3 nucleotides: TGTGCCAGCAGCCCAGGACAGGGTGGATACGAGCAGTACTTC.

This clone was picked up a small number of times. This sequence joins TRBV7-2 and TRBJ2-1; the D gene is possibly TRBD1 (5 bases). This CDR3 contains 11 residues. V was pared by 1 base and J by 12 bases, with 7 bases between. Germline lookup yields CDR1 SGHTA and CDR2 FQGNSA. In DNA, the CDR3 is TGTGCCAGCAGCTTAGGGCAGGGGCAGTTCTTC. Amino acids: CASSLGQGQFF.

The CDR3 spells CASSSGTDHGQPQHF. The CDR3 DNA is TGTGCCAGCAGCTCCGGGACAGATCACGGTCAGCCCCAGCATTTT. This chain uses TRBV7-9 with TRBJ1-5, with 7 bases identical to TRBD1. There are 15 residues in the CDR3. Looked up from germline, CDR1 is SEHNR and CDR2 is FQNEAQ (reference sequence). V trimming: 4 bases; J trimming: 6 bases; junction bases outside the gene matches: 9.

The rearrangement joins TRBV11-1 to TRBJ2-7; TRBD1 matches at 10 bases. The CDR3 runs 15 residues. J gave up 5 bases and V 5 bases, and 9 bases lay outside the gene matches. Germline V gene data show CDR1 as SGHAT and CDR2 as FQDESV (reference sequence). This chain's CDR3 is CASSPATGGVHEQYF. The CDR3, as DNA: TGTGCCAGCAGCCCGGCGACAGGGGGCGTGCACGAGCAGTACTTC.

V is TRBV6-1 and J is TRBJ1-1, with TRBD1 as a possible D gene (5 bases). Germline-derived CDR1 and CDR2 are MNHNS and SASEGT. Trimming removed 4 bases at V and 4 bases at J, with 19 bases between. CDR3 length: 16 amino acids. As DNA, the CDR3 is TGTGCCAGCAGTGGCCGTTGGGGGGGTGCTGGCACTGAAGCTTTCTTT. The encoded protein is CASSGRWGGAGTEAFF.

This chain connects TRBV6-5 to TRBJ1-2; 7 bases line up with TRBD1. The CDR3 extends over 16 amino acids. Per germline, CDR1 MNHEY and CDR2 SVGAGI. V lost 2 bases, J lost 1 base, and 7 bases stayed unmatched. CDR3 in DNA: TGTGCCAGCAGTTACCAAGGGGGCGCGGGTAACTATGGCTACACCTTC. Translated: CASSYQGGAGNYGYTF.

The rearrangement uses TRBV14 and TRBJ2-7, with D possibly matching TRBD2 (5 bases). Trimming removed 1 base at V and 8 bases at J, with 21 bases between. CDR1 is SGHDN and CDR2 is FVKESK in the germline V gene. The CDR3 sequence is 16 residues long. CDR3 coding DNA: TGTGCCAGCAGCCAAGGTCGGACTGGAGTACGAGTACAGCAGTACTTC. Protein sequence: CASSQGRTGVRVQQYF.

This clone appeared many times. This specimen includes other DNA sequences encoding the same CDR3. The chain is built from TRBV4-3 and TRBJ2-1; the D is unclear. The CDR3 contains 17 residues. In germline, CDR1 is LGHNA, CDR2 YSLEER. V was shortened by 3 bases and J by 6 bases, with 21 bases between the two germline ends. The CDR3 DNA reads TGCGCCAGCAGCCACGATATGATCGTACTCATCTCCAATGAGCAGTTCTTC. Translation gives CASSHDMIVLISNEQFF.

The V and J genes are TRBV28 and TRBJ2-2; TRBD2 matches 10 bases. CDR3 size: 17 residues. The germline gives CDR1 MDHEN, CDR2 SYDVKM. The J segment lost 3 bases and the V segment lost 3 bases, leaving 7 bases of the junction unmatched. DNA for the CDR3: TGTGCCAGCAGTTTCCCCAGGACTAGCGGTGACACCGGGGAGCTGTTTTTT. The encoded protein is CASSFPRTSGDTGELFF.

The genes are TRBV6-5 and TRBJ1-3; D not certain. Germline-derived CDR1 and CDR2 are MNHEY and SVGAGI. The CDR3 spans 13 residues. V was shortened by 5 bases and J by 4 bases, with 9 bases between the two germline ends. Here the CDR3 reads CASSEKRGNTIYF. The CDR3 nucleotides are TGTGCCAGCAGTGAAAAACGGGGAAACACCATATATTTT.

For the CDR3, the DNA is TGTGCCAGCAGCGCGATGGGACAGGGAGGAGCCCACGAGCAGTACTTC. Translating gives CASSAMGQGGAHEQYF. This chain uses TRBV7-3 with TRBJ2-7; TRBD1 aligns across 9 bases. CDR1 and CDR2 from the germline V gene are SGHTA and FQGTGA. The trim removed 5 bases at V and 5 bases at J, leaving 13 bases unmatched. The CDR3 is 16 residues long.

The gene calls are TRBV5-1 and TRBJ2-2; 10 bases fit TRBD1. The V gene end was trimmed by 3 bases and the J gene end by 4 bases; junction bases not matched to a gene: 3. The germline gives CDR1 SGHRS, CDR2 YFSETQ. The CDR3 runs 15 residues. The CDR3 protein is CASSSRTGGTGELFF. For the CDR3, the DNA is TGCGCCAGCAGCTCGAGGACAGGGGGCACCGGGGAGCTGTTTTTT.

This chain connects TRBV6-4 to TRBJ1-2; TRBD1 aligns across 9 bases. Germline CDR1 is MRHNA and CDR2 is SNTAGT. Trimming took 2 bases from V and 2 from J; bases not matched to a gene: 3. This CDR3 is built from 15 residues. The CDR3 here is CASSDGGTGNYGYTF. The CDR3 DNA reads TGTGCCAGCAGTGACGGCGGGACAGGGAACTATGGCTACACCTTC.

This clone was observed a handful of times. The same CDR3 can be traced to other DNA sequences in this sample. In DNA form, the CDR3 reads TGTGCCAGCAGTTACGGACAGGGGGTAAATTCACCCCTCCACTTT. It translates to CASSYGQGVNSPLHF. The chain joins TRBV6-5 to TRBJ1-6; 10 bases line up with TRBD1. The junction had 2 bases not matched to a gene; V was cut back by 2 bases and J by 7 bases. The germline V gene encodes CDR1 MNHEY and CDR2 SVGAGI. The CDR3 runs 15 residues.

Regarding this clone: One end of the junction is discordant with germline, which a read error may explain. This CDR3 is CSSSLVSDRHNYGYTF. For the CDR3, the DNA is TGTTCCAGCAGCTTAGTCTCCGACAGGCATAACTATGGCTACACCTTC. The chain uses TRBV7-9 and TRBJ1-2, with D perhaps TRBD1 (6 bases). Germline values: CDR1 SEHNR, CDR2 FQNEAQ (reference sequence). CDR3 length: 16 amino acids.

The rearrangement uses TRBV5-6 and TRBJ1-1, with TRBD1 matching over 7 bases. V lost 1 base and J lost 3; bases outside the gene matches: 9. Germline V gives CDR1 SGHDT, CDR2 YYEEEE. The CDR3 consists of 16 residues. The CDR3 here is CASSLLGGASDTEAFF. The CDR3 nucleotides are TGTGCCAGCAGCTTGTTAGGGGGCGCGTCGGACACTGAAGCTTTCTTT. The whole variable domain, filled in from reference TRBV5-6 and TRBJ1-1, reads DAGVTQSPTHLIKTRGQQVTLRCSPKSGHDTVSWYQQALGQGPQFIFQYYEEEERQRGNFPDRFSGHQFPNYSSELNVNALLLGDSALYLCASSLLGGASDTEAFFGQGTRLTVV.

V usage is TRBV5-1 and J usage is TRBJ2-5; 8 bases line up with TRBD2. The V gene end was trimmed by 2 bases and the J gene end by 4 bases; junction bases not matched to a gene: 7. Looked up from germline, CDR1 is SGHRS and CDR2 is YFSETQ. CDR3 length equals 15 residues. Written as DNA, the CDR3 is TGCGCCAGCAGCTTCAGCGGGAGCAAGGGAGAGACCCAGTACTTC. The encoded protein is CASSFSGSKGETQYF. The whole variable domain, remainder taken from reference TRBV5-1 and TRBJ2-5, is KAGVTQTPRYLIKTRGQQVTLSCSPISGHRSVSWYQQTPGQGLQFLFEYFSETQRNKGNFPGRFSGRQFSNSRSEMNVSTLELGDSALYLCASSFSGSKGETQYFGPGTRLLVL.

V and J are TRBV23-1 and TRBJ2-5; 7 bases align to TRBD2. TRBV23-1 is classed as an ORF, of uncertain function. The CDR3 is 15 amino acids. Unmatched junction bases numbered 9, after V lost 6 bases and J lost 2 bases. CDR3 residues: CASSPPSGGQETQYF. In nucleotides, the CDR3 is TGCGCCAGCAGCCCGCCCTCGGGGGGTCAAGAGACCCAGTACTTC.

The chain has TRBV6-5 and TRBJ1-2, with unresolved D. Germline-derived CDR1 and CDR2 are MNHEY and SVGAGI. CDR3 length: 13 residues. V lost 5 bases, J lost 4 bases, and 11 bases lay in between. DNA of the CDR3: TGTGCCAGCAGTGAAGATGCGATCTATGGCTACACCTTC. Translating gives CASSEDAIYGYTF.

This clone showed up just a few times. The chain is built from TRBV6-5 and TRBJ2-1; TRBD2 is a possible D gene (5 bases). The CDR3 contains 11 residues. CDR1 and CDR2 from the germline V gene are MNHEY and SVGAGI. The V end lost 7 bases, the J end lost 9 bases, and 10 bases lay between the germline ends. CDR3 sequence reads: CASTFRGEQFF. The CDR3 nucleotides read TGTGCCAGCACCTTCCGGGGTGAGCAGTTCTTC.

The gene calls are TRBV4-1 and TRBJ2-1; 11 bases match TRBD2. The CDR3 has 15 residues. Per the germline V gene, CDR1 is MGHRA and CDR2 is YSYEKL. V lost 5 bases to trimming and J lost 4 bases; unmatched junction nucleotides: 4. DNA for the CDR3: TGCGCCAGCAGCGCGGGACTAGCGGCATACAATGAGCAGTTCTTC. It specifies CASSAGLAAYNEQFF.

This clone was found a few times. The chain carries TRBV15 and TRBJ2-5; 9 bases agree with TRBD1. With V trimmed by 9 bases and J by 5 bases, 13 bases remained unmatched. The CDR3 has 15 residues. Germline-derived CDR1 and CDR2 are LNHNV and YYDKDF (reference sequence). The CDR3 protein is CATRLQGAPAETQYF. The CDR3, as DNA: TGTGCCACACGTTTACAGGGGGCGCCTGCGGAGACCCAGTACTTC.

The chain couples TRBV7-9 to TRBJ1-2; D remains ambiguous. V lost 4 bases, J lost 2 bases, and 8 bases lay in between. The CDR3 length is 13 residues. Germline CDR1 reads SEHNR; CDR2 reads FQNEAQ (reference sequence). CDR3 region: CASSSTPNYGYTF. CDR3 in DNA: TGTGCCAGCAGCTCGACACCCAACTATGGCTACACCTTC.

This clone was recorded only once. V and J are TRBV28 and TRBJ1-4; D remains unclear. Germline CDR1 and CDR2: MDHEN and SYDVKM. Trimming removed 5 bases from V and 7 bases from J, with 20 bases in between. This CDR3 is 16 amino acids long. The CDR3 loop is CASSPSGIWFPEKLFF. CDR3 in DNA: TGTGCCAGCAGTCCCTCGGGGATCTGGTTCCCTGAAAAACTGTTTTTT.

The chain uses TRBV11-3 and TRBJ2-7, with 12 nucleotides matching TRBD2. V dropped 1 base and J dropped 6; count of bases not matched to a gene: 10. CDR1 and CDR2 from the germline V gene are SGHNT and YENEEA. CDR3 length equals 17 residues. The CDR3 sequence: CASSLARLAGERGEQYF. The DNA of the CDR3 is TGTGCCAGCAGCTTAGCGCGACTAGCGGGAGAGAGGGGCGAGCAGTACTTC.

The genes are TRBV19 and TRBJ2-2, with 12 bases lining up with TRBD2. Trimming cost V 10 bases and J 4 bases; bases outside gene matches: 7. The germline V gene encodes CDR1 LNHDA and CDR2 SQIVND (reference sequence). This CDR3 is 15 amino acids long. In DNA form, the CDR3 reads TGTGCCACTAAACTAGCGGGAGGCTCCACCGGGGAGCTGTTTTTT. Translated, it gives CATKLAGGSTGELFF.

This clone was counted between two and nine times. The chain carries TRBV4-1 and TRBJ2-1, with 7 bases matching TRBD1. Germline lookup yields CDR1 MGHRA and CDR2 YSYEKL. The CDR3 contains 15 residues. V was pared by 1 base and J by 4 bases, with 4 bases of the junction left unmatched. CDR3 amino acids: CASSQGGQLYNEQFF. Written as DNA, the CDR3 is TGCGCCAGCAGCCAAGGGGGACAGTTATACAATGAGCAGTTCTTC.

This chain uses TRBV28 with TRBJ2-7, with 8 nucleotides matching TRBD1. V gave up 2 bases and J gave up 4 bases; unmatched junction bases: 4. Germline V gives CDR1 MDHEN, CDR2 SYDVKM. The CDR3 loop spans 14 amino acids. This CDR3 reads CASSLQGASYEQYF. DNA of the CDR3: TGTGCCAGCAGTTTACAGGGGGCATCGTACGAGCAGTACTTC.

The chain employs TRBV11-2 and TRBJ2-1, with 9 nucleotides matching TRBD1. Germline V gene data show CDR1 as SGHAT and CDR2 as FQNNGV. J was trimmed by 8 bases and V by 1 base; bases with no gene match: 6. The CDR3 is 15 amino acids. This chain's CDR3 is CASSLVGTGYHEQFF. The CDR3 nucleotides read TGTGCCAGCAGCTTAGTCGGGACAGGGTATCATGAGCAGTTCTTC.